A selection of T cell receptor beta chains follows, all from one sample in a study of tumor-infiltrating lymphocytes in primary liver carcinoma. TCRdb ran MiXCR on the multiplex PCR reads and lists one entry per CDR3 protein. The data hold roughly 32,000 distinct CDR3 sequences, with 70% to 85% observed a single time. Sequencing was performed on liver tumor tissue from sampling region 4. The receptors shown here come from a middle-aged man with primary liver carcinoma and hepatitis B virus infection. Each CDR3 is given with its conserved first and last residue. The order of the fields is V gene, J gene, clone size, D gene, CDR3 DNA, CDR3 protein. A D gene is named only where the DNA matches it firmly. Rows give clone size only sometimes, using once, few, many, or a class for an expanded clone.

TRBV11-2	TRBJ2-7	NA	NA	TGTGCCAGCAGCCTAGAACGACAAGCCTACGAGCAGCACTTC	CASSLERQAYEQHF
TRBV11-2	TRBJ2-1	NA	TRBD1	TGTGCCAGCAGCACTCCGGGACAGGGTTTCAATGAGCAGTTCTTC	CASSTPGQGFNEQFF
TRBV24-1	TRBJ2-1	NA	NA	TGTGCCACCAGTGGAGTTCAAGGCGAACAGTTCTTC	CATSGVQGEQFF
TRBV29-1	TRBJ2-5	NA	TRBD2	TGCAGCGTTAGTAGTAGCGGGAGTTGGGCAGAGACCCAGTACTTC	CSVSSSGSWAETQYF
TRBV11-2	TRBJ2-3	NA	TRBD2	TGTGCCAGCAGTGAGGCCCCACAGAGACTAGCGGTCACAGATATGCGGTATTTT	CASSEAPQRLAVTDMRYF
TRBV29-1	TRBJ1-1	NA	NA	TGCGGCGTGGGGACATGCACGACTGAAGCTTTCTTT	CGVGTCTTEAFF
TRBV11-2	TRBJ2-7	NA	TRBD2	TGTGCCAGCTTAACCCTAGCGGGGGCTAGCGAGCAGTACTTC	CASLTLAGASEQYF
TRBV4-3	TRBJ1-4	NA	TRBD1	TGCACCAGCAGCCGCGGACAGGGTGGAAAAAAACTGTTTTTT	CTSSRGQGGKKLFF
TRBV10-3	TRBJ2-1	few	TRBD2	TGTGTCTCAGCTGGCAGCGGGAGGTCTGACAATGAGCAGTTCTTC	CVSAGSGRSDNEQFF
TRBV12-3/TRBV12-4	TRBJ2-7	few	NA	TGTGCCAGCAGTTTAATGGGGGATCTAAGACCCTACGAGCAGTACTTC	CASSLMGDLRPYEQYF
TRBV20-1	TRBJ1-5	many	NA	TGCAGTGCTAGAGCCTCGGCCCCCCTTGGTCAGCCCCAGCATTTT	CSARASAPLGQPQHF
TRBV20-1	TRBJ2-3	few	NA	TGCAGTCCTAAGGACCCCTCCACAGATACGCGGTATTTT	CSPKDPSTDTRYF
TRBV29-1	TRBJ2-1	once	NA	TGCAGTGTTGATCTTTCTGGGGCCAATACCAATGATCAGTTCTTC	CSVDLSGANTNDQFF
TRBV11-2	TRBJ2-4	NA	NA	TGTGCCAGCACTCGGACTAACTCCTGGTCGAGCATTCAGTACTTC	CASTRTNSWSSIQYF
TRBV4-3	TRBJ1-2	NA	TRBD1	TGCGCCAGCAGCCAGGCAGGGGCAGGGGGAAACTATGGTTACACCTTC	CASSQAGAGGNYGYTF
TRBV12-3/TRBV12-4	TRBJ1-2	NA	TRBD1	TGTGCCAGCAGATTCGGACAGGGGATTGACTATGGCTACACCTTC	CASRFGQGIDYGYTF
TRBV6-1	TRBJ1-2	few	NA	TGTGCCTGCATCTACGCGCAGGGAGACGGCTACACCTTC	CACIYAQGDGYTF
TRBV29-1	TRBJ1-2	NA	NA	TGCAGCGTGAAGTTTGGACATTCGATCTATGTCTACACCTTC	CSVKFGHSIYVYTF
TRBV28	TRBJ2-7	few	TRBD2	TGTGCCAGCAGCCCAAGGTCTAGCGGGCTTTCCTACGAGGAGTACTTC	CASSPRSSGLSYEEYF
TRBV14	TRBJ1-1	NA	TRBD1	TGTGCCAGAAGCCAAGGACAGGTGATAGAAGCTTTCTTT	CARSQGQVIEAFF
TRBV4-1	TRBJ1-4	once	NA	TGCGCCAGCAGCCTCATCTGGACTGAGACTGAAAAATTGTTTTTT	CASSLIWTETEKLFF
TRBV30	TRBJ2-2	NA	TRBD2	TGTGCCTGGAGTGTGCTAGCGGGAGACACCGGGGAGCCGTTTTTT	CAWSVLAGDTGEPFF
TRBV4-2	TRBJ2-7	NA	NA	TGTGCCAGCAGTCAAGAGGGGAATAGCTCCTACGAGCAATACTTC	CASSQEGNSSYEQYF
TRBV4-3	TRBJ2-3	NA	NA	TGCGCCGGCAGCCAACAGGCTTTCATAGATACGCAGTATTTT	CAGSQQAFIDTQYF
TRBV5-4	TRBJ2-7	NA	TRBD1	TGTACCAGCAGCTTACAGGGGCTGGATAAGCAATACTTC	CTSSLQGLDKQYF
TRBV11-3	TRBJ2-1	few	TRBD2	TGTGCCAGCAGCCTCGATAGCGGGAGCGGGCACAATGAGCAGTTCTTC	CASSLDSGSGHNEQFF
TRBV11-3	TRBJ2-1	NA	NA	TGTGCCAGCAGCTTAGAGGCCAGCAAGAATGAGCAGTTCTTC	CASSLEASKNEQFF
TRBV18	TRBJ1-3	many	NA	TGTGCCAGCTCACCAGAGAGAACTGGAAGCACCATATATTTT	CASSPERTGSTIYF
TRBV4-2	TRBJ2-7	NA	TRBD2	TGCGCCAGCAGCCAAGATGGGACTAGTGTCTCCTACGAGCAGTACTTC	CASSQDGTSVSYEQYF
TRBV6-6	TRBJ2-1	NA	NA	TGTGTCAGCACCTTGGGGGCCCACAATGAGCAGTTCTTC	CVSTLGAHNEQFF
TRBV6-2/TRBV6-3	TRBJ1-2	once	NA	TGTGCCAGCAGCTCCGAACTAATGAACTATGGCTGCACCTTC	CASSSELMNYGCTF
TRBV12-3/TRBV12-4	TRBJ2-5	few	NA	TGTGCCAGCAGTTCAATCGAGGGGGAGACCCAGTACTTC	CASSSIEGETQYF
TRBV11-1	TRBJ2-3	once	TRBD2	TGTGCCAGCAACCCCTCCCCTAGCGGGAAGGCGTCTACGCAGTATTTT	CASNPSPSGKASTQYF
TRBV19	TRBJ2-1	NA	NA	TGTGCCAATAGTGCGGGGATAGCTAGTCTGTTCTTT	CANSAGIASLFF
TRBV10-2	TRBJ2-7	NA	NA	TGCGGCAGCATAGACAACTGGGGTCTACCCGAGCAGCACTTC	CGSIDNWGLPEQHF
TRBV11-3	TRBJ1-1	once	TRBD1	TGTGACGGCAGCACTCGACAGGGGGCTGAGGCTTTCTTT	CDGSTRQGAEAFF
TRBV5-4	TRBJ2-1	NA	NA	TGTGCCAGCAGTGGGTCGGGACAACAAACCTACAATGAGCAGTTCTTC	CASSGSGQQTYNEQFF
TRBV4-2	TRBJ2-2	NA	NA	TGTGCCAGCAGCCACTGGGGGGAGAAGCTGTTTTTT	CASSHWGEKLFF
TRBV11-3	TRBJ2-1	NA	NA	TGTGCCAGCAGCTTAGGAGTCTCGAACGATGAGCAGGTCTTC	CASSLGVSNDEQVF
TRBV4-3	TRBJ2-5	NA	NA	TGCGCCAGCAGCCAAGACGAGGGGCAGGAACTAGGGACCCAGTACTTC	CASSQDEGQELGTQYF
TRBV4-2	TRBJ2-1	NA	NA	TGTGCTAGCAGCCAAGATTGGGTTACCGGCGGTGAGCAGTTCTTC	CASSQDWVTGGEQFF
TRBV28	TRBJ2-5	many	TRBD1	TGTGCCAGCAGAGTTGAAGGACAGGGGCTTCAAGAGACCCAGTACTTC	CASRVEGQGLQETQYF
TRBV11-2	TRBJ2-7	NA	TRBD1	TGTGCCAGCATCATAACAGGGGAATCCTACGAGCAGTGCTTC	CASIITGESYEQCF
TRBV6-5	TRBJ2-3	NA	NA	TGTGCCAGCAGTTACTCGAGGTGTATAGCAGATAAGCAGTACTTT	CASSYSRCIADKQYF
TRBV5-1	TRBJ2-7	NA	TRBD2	TGCGCCAGCAGCGCAGGGACTAGCGGGGACATTTACGAGCAGTATTTC	CASSAGTSGDIYEQYF
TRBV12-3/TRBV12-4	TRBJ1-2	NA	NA	TGTACCAGCAGTTTGGTGTTAACTAACTATGGCTACACCTTC	CTSSLVLTNYGYTF
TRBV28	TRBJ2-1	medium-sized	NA	TGTGCCAGCATGTGGGGAGGTCCTTACAATGAGCAGTTCTTC	CASMWGGPYNEQFF
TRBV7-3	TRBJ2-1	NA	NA	TGTGCCAGCAGCTTATACCCGAGCTCCTACAATGAGCAGTTCTTC	CASSLYPSSYNEQFF
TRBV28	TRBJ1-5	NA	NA	TGTGCCAGCAGTTTACCTAAACAGGGTCGCGATCAGCCCCAGCATTTT	CASSLPKQGRDQPQHF
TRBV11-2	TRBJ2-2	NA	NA	TGTGCCAGCAGCCCCATCAGAGGGATAACCGGGGAGCTGTTTTTT	CASSPIRGITGELFF
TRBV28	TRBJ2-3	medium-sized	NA	TGTGCCAGCACCCGCCAGTCAGATACGCAGTATTTT	CASTRQSDTQYF
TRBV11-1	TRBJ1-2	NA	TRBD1	TGTGCCAGCAGCCGCGACAGGGGGGCTAACTATGACTACATCTTC	CASSRDRGANYDYIF
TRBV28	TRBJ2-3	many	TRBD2	TGTGCCAGCAGTTCCGGGACTAGCGGGAGGTATTCAGATACGCAGTATTTT	CASSSGTSGRYSDTQYF
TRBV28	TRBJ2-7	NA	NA	TGTGCCAGCATGACGGGGATCCACGAGCAATACTTC	CASMTGIHEQYF
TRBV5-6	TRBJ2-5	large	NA	TGTGCCAGCAGCTTGGAGGCTAGCCAAGAGACCCAGTACTTC	CASSLEASQETQYF
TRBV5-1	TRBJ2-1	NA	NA	TGCGCCAGCAGCCTGACAGGCGGGAGTGGATACAATGAGCAGATCTTC	CASSLTGGSGYNEQIF
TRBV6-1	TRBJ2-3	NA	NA	TGTGCCAGCCGAGTGACTAGGGACAGTAAGCAGCCTCAGTATTTT	CASRVTRDSKQPQYF
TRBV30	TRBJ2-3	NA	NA	TGTGCTTGGAGTGGGTCCCGGATCTTAGACACAGATACGCAGTATTTT	CAWSGSRILDTDTQYF
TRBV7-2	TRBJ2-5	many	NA	TGTGCCAGCAGCCTCGGCCGAAGGGGCGAGACCCAGTACTTC	CASSLGRRGETQYF
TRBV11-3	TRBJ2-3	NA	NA	TGTGCCAGCAGCCCGGGACTCCAGGGCGGAACGCAGTATTTT	CASSPGLQGGTQYF